The TCR beta chain described here comes from a study of blood T cell repertoires in COVID-19. Germline V gene sequence: CDR1 KGHDR, CDR2 SFDVKD. This CDR3 is built from 13 residues. The V end was cut by 6 bases, the J end by 6 bases, with 11 bases between. The method was immunoSEQ multiplex PCR; TCRdb's version includes in-frame clones alone and lacks a portion of them. This repertoire shows 120,000 or so clones, roughly 72% found once; its top ten account for approximately 5.7%. This clonotype originated in a man aged 55-75 years with acute or convalescent COVID-19. The chain links TRBV24-1 to TRBJ2-1; no clear D. Sequenced input: peripheral blood. This chain's CDR3 is CATSKRATNEQFF. The CDR3 nucleotides read TGTGCCACCAGTAAACGAGCGACCAATGAGCAGTTCTTC.